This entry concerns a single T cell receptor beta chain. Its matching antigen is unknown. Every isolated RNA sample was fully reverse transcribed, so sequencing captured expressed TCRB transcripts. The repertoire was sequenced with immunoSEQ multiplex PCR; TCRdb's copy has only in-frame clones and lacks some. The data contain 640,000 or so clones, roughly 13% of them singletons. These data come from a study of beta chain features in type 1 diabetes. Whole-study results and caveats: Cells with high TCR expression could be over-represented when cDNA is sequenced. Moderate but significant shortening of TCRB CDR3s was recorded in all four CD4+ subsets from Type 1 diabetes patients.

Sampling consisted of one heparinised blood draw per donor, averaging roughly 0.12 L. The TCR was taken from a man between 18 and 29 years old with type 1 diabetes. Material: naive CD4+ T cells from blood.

This CDR3 reads CASSQVGGVRSPLHF. The DNA for the CDR3 is TGTGCCAGCAGCCAGGTGGGGGGCGTAAGGTCACCCCTCCACTTT. V is TRBV7-3 and J is TRBJ1-6, with a tentative D call TRBD1 (6 bases). The germline V and J ends were trimmed by 5 bases and 10 bases, with 18 bases remaining between them. CDR1 is SGHTA and CDR2 is FQGTGA in the germline V gene. The CDR3 is 15 amino acids.